This T cell receptor (beta chain) was identified during a study of blood T cell repertoires in COVID-19. CDR1 is MNHEY and CDR2 is SVGAGI in the germline V gene. Trimming removed 4 bases at V and 1 base at J, with 9 bases between. This CDR3 is 14 amino acids long. The assay was immunoSEQ multiplex PCR, and TCRdb's table has in-frame clones only and misses some. The sample lists roughly 460,000 clones; 70% to 90% were seen once. The chain couples TRBV6-5 to TRBJ2-3; D ambiguous. The source of this sequence is a man between 18 and 35 years old with COVID-19, enrolled during active disease. Sequences were obtained from peripheral blood. The CDR3, as DNA: TGTGCCAGCAGTTTAGTCAGGCGCACAGATACGCAGTATTTT. This codes for CASSLVRRTDTQYF.